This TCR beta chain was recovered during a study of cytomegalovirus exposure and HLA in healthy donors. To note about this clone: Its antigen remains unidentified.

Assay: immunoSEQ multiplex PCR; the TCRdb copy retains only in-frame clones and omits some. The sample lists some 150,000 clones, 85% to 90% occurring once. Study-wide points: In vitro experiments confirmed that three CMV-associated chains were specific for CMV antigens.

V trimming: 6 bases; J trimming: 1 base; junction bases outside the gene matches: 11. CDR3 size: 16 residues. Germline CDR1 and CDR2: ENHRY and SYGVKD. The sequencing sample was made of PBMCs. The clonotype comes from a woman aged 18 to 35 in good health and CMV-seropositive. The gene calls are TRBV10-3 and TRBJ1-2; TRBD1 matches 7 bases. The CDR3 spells CAIRARGHALNYGYTF. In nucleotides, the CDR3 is TGTGCCATCAGGGCGAGGGGGCACGCGCTTAACTATGGCTACACCTTC.